The TCR beta chain under discussion was sequenced for a study of T cells in Graves' hyperthyroidism and ophthalmopathy. Study conclusions and caveats: Blood also held most thyroid clonotypes expanded beyond 0.001.

Using RNA transcripts as the source, TCR beta CDR3 regions were amplified. A set of HTBI primers served as the primers for a first-round RT-PCR of the TCR CDR3. TCRdb fed the multiplex PCR reads into MiXCR, producing one record per CDR3 protein. The data contain about 640,000 distinct CDR3 sequences, 20% to 25% of them seen just once; the ten biggest clones take up over 30%. Between the trimmed V and J ends, which lost 4 bases and 0 bases, there was a span of 7 bases. CDR3 size: 14 residues. Germline CDR1 reads SGHDN; CDR2 reads FVKESK. Ophthalmopathy cases met thresholds of Clinical Activity Score at least 3, NOSPECS grade at least 4 and duration under 3 months. Diagnosis rested on symptoms, serum thyroxine and TRAb, thyroid ultrasound, and orbital computed tomography. With regard to this clonotype: The antigen remains unidentified.

Sequencing used blood. V is TRBV14 and J is TRBJ2-1; unclear D gene. This receptor was identified in a man aged 30-40 years with Graves' ophthalmopathy. Here the CDR3 reads CASSPRYSYNEQFF. CDR3 nucleotide sequence: TGTGCCAGCAGCCCCCGGTACTCCTACAATGAGCAGTTCTTC. The whole variable domain, filled in from reference TRBV14 and TRBJ2-1, reads EAGVTQFPSHSVIEKGQTVTLRCDPISGHDNLYWYRRVMGKEIKFLLHFVKESKQDESGMPNNRFLAERTGGTYSTLKVQPAELEDSGVYFCASSPRYSYNEQFFGPGTRLTVL.